The present T cell receptor beta chain was sequenced within a study of T cells in Graves' hyperthyroidism and ophthalmopathy. Study-wide context: Peripheral blood was taken when the disease was first diagnosed, before any treatment began.

Pregnant or lactating patients were excluded, as were those with uncontrolled infection or other autoimmune disease. Diagnosis relied on clinical symptoms, serum thyroxine and TRAb, thyroid ultrasound and orbital computed tomography. This clonotype was picked up many times. Its antigen is currently unknown. This CDR3 spans 15 amino acids. Trimming removed 1 base from V and 5 bases from J, with 12 bases in between. Germline CDR1 SEHNR, CDR2 FQNEAQ (reference sequence). The TCR beta CDR3 regions underwent amplification using RNA transcripts as the source. With the HTBI primer set, the TCR CDR3 went through a first round of RT-PCR. Each CDR3 protein gets one entry after TCRdb re-called the multiplex PCR reads with MiXCR. There are over 700,000 distinct CDR3 sequences in the sample; approximately 18% occur only once, and 16% lies in the top ten. The study's findings and limits: Blood shared most expanded thyroid clonotypes above 0.001.

The sample comprised blood. The chain uses TRBV7-9 and TRBJ1-5, with a tentative D call TRBD1 (6 bases). This TCR derives from a woman between 50 and 59 years old with Graves' hyperthyroidism that later progressed to Graves' ophthalmopathy. The DNA of the CDR3 is TGTGCCAGCAGCTTAGAATCAGGGGTACATCAGCCCCAGCATTTT. Translating it yields CASSLESGVHQPQHF.